A single sample is the source of the 15 T cell receptor beta chains below, sequenced in a study of blood T cell repertoires in COVID-19. The method was immunoSEQ multiplex PCR; TCRdb's version includes in-frame clones alone and lacks a portion of them. The sample has over 300,000 clones; more than 75% are singletons. Sequencing input: PBMCs or T cells enriched from blood (not recorded which). These receptor sequences come from a young woman who had recovered from COVID-19.

The V and J genes are TRBV27 and TRBJ1-2, with 8 bases identical to TRBD1. The CDR3 covers 16 residues. V lost 3 bases to trimming and J lost 4 bases; unmatched junction nucleotides: 10. Germline V gene data show CDR1 as MNHEY and CDR2 as SMNVEV (reference sequence). The CDR3 nucleotides read TGTGCCAGCAGTTTTCTCGCGACAGGGGTCTTCTATGGCTACACCTTC. Protein: CASSFLATGVFYGYTF.

This clone has just a few counts. The sample has other DNA sequences that encode this CDR3 too. This rearrangement joins TRBV11-2 to TRBJ2-3; no definite D call. This CDR3 has 12 amino acids. Germline V CDR1 and CDR2: SGHAT, FQNNGV. V lost 3 bases and J 3 bases, leaving 4 bases between the germline ends. The CDR3 region has the DNA TGTGCCAGCAGCTTTAATACAGATACGCAGTATTTT. Translated: CASSFNTDTQYF.

This clone was recorded a few times. The rearrangement joins TRBV5-4 to TRBJ1-1; possible D gene TRBD1, 5 bases. Trimming cost V 3 bases and J 5 bases, with 11 bases left between them. The CDR3 spans 13 residues. Germline assignment: CDR1 SGHNT and CDR2 YYREEE (reference sequence). CDR3 loop: CASSWGGKTEAFF. DNA for the CDR3: TGTGCCAGCAGCTGGGGGGGTAAGACTGAAGCTTTCTTT.

The chain carries TRBV18 and TRBJ1-2; 8 positions agree with TRBD1. This CDR3 is built from 13 residues. J lost 4 bases, V lost 5 bases, and 3 bases had no gene match. The germline V gene encodes CDR1 KGHSH and CDR2 LQKENI. The CDR3 is CASSGQGGYGYTF. CDR3 bases: TGTGCCAGCTCAGGACAGGGCGGCTATGGCTACACCTTC.

The chain links TRBV18 to TRBJ2-2, with 10 bases fitting TRBD2. V trimming: 5 bases; J trimming: 3 bases; junction bases outside the gene matches: 12. Germline assignment: CDR1 KGHSH and CDR2 LQKENI. CDR3 size: 18 residues. The CDR3 nucleotides read TGTGCCAGCTCATATCGCCTAGCGGGAGAAGAGTACACCGGGGAGCTGTTTTTT. It yields the protein CASSYRLAGEEYTGELFF.

This clone was seen a few times. J is TRBJ2-7 and V is TRBV28, with 7 bases identical to TRBD1. V was clipped by 7 bases and J by 0 bases; unmatched bases: 6. Per the germline V gene, CDR1 is MDHEN and CDR2 is SYDVKM. CDR3 size: 14 residues. In nucleotides, the CDR3 is TGTGCCAGCACCCCGACAGGGAACTCCTACGAGCAGTACTTC. This sequence encodes CASTPTGNSYEQYF.

This clone was observed a handful of times. The chain uses TRBV28 and TRBJ1-1; the D gene is possibly TRBD1 (6 bases). Per germline, CDR1 MDHEN and CDR2 SYDVKM. V lost 6 bases, J lost 7 bases, and 18 bases lay in between. This CDR3 spans 14 amino acids. The CDR3 spells CASSTTTGLSEAFF. DNA for the CDR3: TGTGCCAGCAGCACTACTACAGGGCTTAGTGAAGCTTTCTTT.

The V call is TRBV27, the J call TRBJ2-7; D not certain. Germline CDR1 and CDR2: MNHEY and SMNVEV (reference sequence). This CDR3 is built from 15 residues. The ends were cut back, 2 bases at V and 2 bases at J, with 13 bases in the middle. Here the CDR3 reads CASSLGVQPTYEQYF. As DNA, the CDR3 is TGTGCCAGCAGTTTAGGTGTACAACCGACCTACGAGCAGTACTTC.

This clone was seen a single time. The genes are TRBV10-1 and TRBJ1-2; D is undetermined. The CDR3 extends over 9 amino acids. Germline CDR1 is WNHNN and CDR2 is SYGVQD (reference sequence). This CDR3 reads CPNTGGYTF. The CDR3 nucleotides read TGCCCCAATACGGGGGGCTACACCTTC.

The chain combines TRBV18 with TRBJ1-6, with 9 bases fitting TRBD1. This CDR3 contains 19 residues. Germline CDR1 and CDR2: KGHSH and LQKENI. Trimming cost V 4 bases and J 5 bases; bases outside gene matches: 15. In DNA form, the CDR3 reads TGTGCCAGCTCACTACTGGAACTTACAGGGGGCGGCCATAATTCACCCCTCCACTTT. It specifies CASSLLELTGGGHNSPLHF.

The chain couples TRBV29-1 to TRBJ2-7, with TRBD1 matching over 9 bases. The trim removed 4 bases at V and 5 bases at J, leaving 3 bases unmatched. Germline-derived CDR1 and CDR2 are SQVTM and ANQGSEA. This CDR3 comprises 12 residues. The CDR3: CSVVGQGDEQYF. CDR3 sequence (DNA): TGCAGCGTTGTGGGACAGGGTGACGAGCAGTACTTC.

The chain employs TRBV19 and TRBJ1-1; D remains ambiguous. V was clipped by 7 bases and J by 1 base, with 13 bases between them. CDR1 is LNHDA and CDR2 is SQIVND in the germline V gene (reference sequence). The CDR3 is made up of 14 amino acids. The CDR3 protein is CASKLLPGNTEAFF. CDR3 nucleotides: TGTGCCAGTAAGCTTTTACCGGGGAACACTGAAGCTTTCTTT.

This clone was picked up a small number of times. This CDR3 is CASRITQSQGGVGTF. CDR3 in DNA: TGTGCCAGCAGGATCACCCAAAGCCAGGGAGGGGTGGGCACCTTC. The chain uses TRBV5-5 and TRBJ1-2, with D tentatively TRBD1 (5 bases). Trimming shortened V by 5 bases and J by 13 bases, and 27 bases separated the two germline ends. The CDR3 is 15 residues long. Germline V gene sequence: CDR1 SGHKS, CDR2 YYEKEE (reference sequence).

The chain carries TRBV6-5 and TRBJ1-2, with TRBD1 matching over 12 bases. There are 15 residues in the CDR3. Germline CDR1 and CDR2: MNHEY and SVGAGI. V lost 6 bases to trimming and J lost 2 bases; unmatched junction nucleotides: 4. Here the CDR3 reads CASRQGQGANYGYTF. CDR3 coding DNA: TGTGCCAGCAGGCAGGGACAGGGGGCCAACTATGGCTACACCTTC.

V and J are TRBV27 and TRBJ1-5; D is undetermined. Germline V gene sequence: CDR1 MNHEY, CDR2 SMNVEV (reference sequence). With 2 bases removed from V and 4 bases from J, the gap between germline ends came to 12 bases. The length of the CDR3 is 15 residues. The CDR3 region is CASSLSYPENQPQHF. CDR3 in DNA: TGTGCCAGCAGTTTAAGCTACCCCGAAAATCAGCCCCAGCATTTT.